The 9 T cell receptor beta chains below were found in one sample sequenced in a study of shared clonotypes between healthy human individuals. Produced via immunoSEQ multiplex PCR; TCRdb's table is partial and in-frame only. The data contain a few hundred thousand clones, roughly three quarters of them singletons. The sample was PBMCs. These receptors came from a woman aged 40 to 50 in good health. Some clones in this sample may be carry-over from other donors' samples.

To note about this clone: An end of the junction differs from the germline gene, which may be a read error. CDR3 region: CASSPGGSNEKLFF. Here the CDR3 DNA reads TGTGCTAGCAGCCCAGGGGGTTCTAATGAAAAACTGTTTTTT. The chain carries TRBV7-7 and TRBJ1-4; 7 positions match TRBD1. In germline, CDR1 is SSHAT, CDR2 FNYEAQ (reference sequence). This CDR3 region has 14 residues.

This clone occurred once. The chain is built from TRBV5-1 and TRBJ1-1; D may be TRBD1 (5 bases). Per the germline V gene, CDR1 is SGHRS and CDR2 is YFSETQ. With 0 bases removed from V and 4 bases from J, the gap between germline ends came to 13 bases. The CDR3 contains 15 residues. The CDR3 loop is CASSLGGGGSTEAFF. The CDR3 bases are TGCGCCAGCAGCTTGGGCGGGGGTGGTTCCACTGAAGCTTTCTTT.

The table lists this clone with a few counts. This chain links TRBV2 with TRBJ1-1; D is perhaps TRBD1 (5 bases). The CDR3 runs 11 residues. Germline V gene data show CDR1 as SNHLY and CDR2 as FYNNEI. Trimming shortened V by 7 bases and J by 6 bases, and 9 bases separated the two germline ends. CDR3 loop: CASTGVAEAFF. DNA for the CDR3: TGTGCCAGCACGGGGGTAGCTGAAGCTTTCTTT.

This sequence joins TRBV5-4 and TRBJ2-1; 7 bases agree with TRBD2. This CDR3 comprises 16 residues. V was pared by 1 base and J by 4 bases, with 8 bases of the junction left unmatched. Germline V gene lookup returns CDR1 SGHNT and CDR2 YYREEE (reference sequence). CDR3 bases: TGTGCCAGCAGCTTGAGGGCGGCTAGCGGTTACAATGAGCAGTTCTTC. Translated, it gives CASSLRAASGYNEQFF.

The chain links TRBV30 to TRBJ1-2, with a weak D call TRBD1 (6 bases). The CDR3 consists of 15 residues. The germline V gene encodes CDR1 GTSNPN and CDR2 SVGIG (reference sequence). V was trimmed by 3 bases and J by 8 bases, leaving 22 bases between them. CDR3 residues: CAWRGGDTGSRGYTF. The DNA for the CDR3 is TGTGCCTGGAGGGGGGGTGACACAGGGAGTAGGGGCTACACCTTC.

Points on this clone: With only one base between it and a far larger clone, this is likely a read error. The chain combines TRBV7-9 with TRBJ2-1; a possible D gene is TRBD1 (8 bases). In germline, CDR1 is SEHNR, CDR2 FQNEAQ (reference sequence). The CDR3 has 15 residues. The ends were cut back, 5 bases at V and 8 bases at J, with 19 bases in the middle. The CDR3: CASSPSGTGGDEQFF. The DNA for the CDR3 is TGTGCCAGCAGCCCGAGCGGGACAGGAGGCGATGAGCAGTTCTTC. Based on the CDR3 plus reference TRBV7-9 and TRBJ2-1, the full variable domain is DTGVSQNPRHKITKRGQNVTFRCDPISEHNRLYWYRQTLGQGPEFLTYFQNEAQLEKSRLLSDRFSAERPKGSFSTLEIQRTEQGDSAMYLCASSPSGTGGDEQFFGPGTRLTVL.

On this clone: This CDR3 is also generated by other DNA sequences in the sample. The chain couples TRBV30 to TRBJ1-1; D perhaps matches TRBD1 (5 bases). This CDR3 has 12 amino acids. V lost 3 bases and J 2 bases, leaving 7 bases between the germline ends. Germline values: CDR1 GTSNPN, CDR2 SVGIG (reference sequence). Here the CDR3 DNA reads TGTGCCTGGAGCAGGGAAAACACTGAAGCTTTCTTT. Its translation is CAWSRENTEAFF.

To note about this clone: One base away lies a much larger clone, so this may be a sequencing read error. Other DNA sequences in the sample encode the same CDR3. The J gene is TRBJ1-2, the V gene TRBV4-3, with D possibly TRBD1 on 5 matching bases. The CDR3 is 16 residues long. The V gene's germline CDR1 is LGHNA and CDR2 YSLEER. V was shortened by 1 base and J by 0 bases, with 12 bases between the two germline ends. This chain's CDR3 is CASSQGDRNTNYGYTF. Written as DNA, the CDR3 is TGCGCCAGCAGCCAAGGGGACCGAAACACTAACTATGGCTACACCTTC.

The chain is built from TRBV28 and TRBJ1-5, with D uncertain. The CDR3 runs 16 residues. V gave up 1 base and J gave up 3 bases, with 13 bases separating them. CDR1 is MDHEN and CDR2 is SYDVKM in the germline V gene. The CDR3, as DNA: TGTGCCAGCAGTTTATTATCGCGGCAGGTCAATCAGCCCCAGCATTTT. It specifies CASSLLSRQVNQPQHF.